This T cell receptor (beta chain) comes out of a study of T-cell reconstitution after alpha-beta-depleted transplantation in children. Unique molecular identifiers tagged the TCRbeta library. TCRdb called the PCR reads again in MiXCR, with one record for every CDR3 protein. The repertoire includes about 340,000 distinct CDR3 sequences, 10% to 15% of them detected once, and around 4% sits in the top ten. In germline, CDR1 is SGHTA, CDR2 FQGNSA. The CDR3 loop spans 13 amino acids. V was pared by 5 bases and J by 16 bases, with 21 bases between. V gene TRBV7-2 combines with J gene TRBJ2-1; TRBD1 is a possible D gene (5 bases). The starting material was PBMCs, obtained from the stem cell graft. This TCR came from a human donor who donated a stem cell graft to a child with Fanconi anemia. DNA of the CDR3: TGTGCCAGCAGCCAGACACGGAGCAGGGCAATATTCTTC. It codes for CASSQTRSRAIFF.